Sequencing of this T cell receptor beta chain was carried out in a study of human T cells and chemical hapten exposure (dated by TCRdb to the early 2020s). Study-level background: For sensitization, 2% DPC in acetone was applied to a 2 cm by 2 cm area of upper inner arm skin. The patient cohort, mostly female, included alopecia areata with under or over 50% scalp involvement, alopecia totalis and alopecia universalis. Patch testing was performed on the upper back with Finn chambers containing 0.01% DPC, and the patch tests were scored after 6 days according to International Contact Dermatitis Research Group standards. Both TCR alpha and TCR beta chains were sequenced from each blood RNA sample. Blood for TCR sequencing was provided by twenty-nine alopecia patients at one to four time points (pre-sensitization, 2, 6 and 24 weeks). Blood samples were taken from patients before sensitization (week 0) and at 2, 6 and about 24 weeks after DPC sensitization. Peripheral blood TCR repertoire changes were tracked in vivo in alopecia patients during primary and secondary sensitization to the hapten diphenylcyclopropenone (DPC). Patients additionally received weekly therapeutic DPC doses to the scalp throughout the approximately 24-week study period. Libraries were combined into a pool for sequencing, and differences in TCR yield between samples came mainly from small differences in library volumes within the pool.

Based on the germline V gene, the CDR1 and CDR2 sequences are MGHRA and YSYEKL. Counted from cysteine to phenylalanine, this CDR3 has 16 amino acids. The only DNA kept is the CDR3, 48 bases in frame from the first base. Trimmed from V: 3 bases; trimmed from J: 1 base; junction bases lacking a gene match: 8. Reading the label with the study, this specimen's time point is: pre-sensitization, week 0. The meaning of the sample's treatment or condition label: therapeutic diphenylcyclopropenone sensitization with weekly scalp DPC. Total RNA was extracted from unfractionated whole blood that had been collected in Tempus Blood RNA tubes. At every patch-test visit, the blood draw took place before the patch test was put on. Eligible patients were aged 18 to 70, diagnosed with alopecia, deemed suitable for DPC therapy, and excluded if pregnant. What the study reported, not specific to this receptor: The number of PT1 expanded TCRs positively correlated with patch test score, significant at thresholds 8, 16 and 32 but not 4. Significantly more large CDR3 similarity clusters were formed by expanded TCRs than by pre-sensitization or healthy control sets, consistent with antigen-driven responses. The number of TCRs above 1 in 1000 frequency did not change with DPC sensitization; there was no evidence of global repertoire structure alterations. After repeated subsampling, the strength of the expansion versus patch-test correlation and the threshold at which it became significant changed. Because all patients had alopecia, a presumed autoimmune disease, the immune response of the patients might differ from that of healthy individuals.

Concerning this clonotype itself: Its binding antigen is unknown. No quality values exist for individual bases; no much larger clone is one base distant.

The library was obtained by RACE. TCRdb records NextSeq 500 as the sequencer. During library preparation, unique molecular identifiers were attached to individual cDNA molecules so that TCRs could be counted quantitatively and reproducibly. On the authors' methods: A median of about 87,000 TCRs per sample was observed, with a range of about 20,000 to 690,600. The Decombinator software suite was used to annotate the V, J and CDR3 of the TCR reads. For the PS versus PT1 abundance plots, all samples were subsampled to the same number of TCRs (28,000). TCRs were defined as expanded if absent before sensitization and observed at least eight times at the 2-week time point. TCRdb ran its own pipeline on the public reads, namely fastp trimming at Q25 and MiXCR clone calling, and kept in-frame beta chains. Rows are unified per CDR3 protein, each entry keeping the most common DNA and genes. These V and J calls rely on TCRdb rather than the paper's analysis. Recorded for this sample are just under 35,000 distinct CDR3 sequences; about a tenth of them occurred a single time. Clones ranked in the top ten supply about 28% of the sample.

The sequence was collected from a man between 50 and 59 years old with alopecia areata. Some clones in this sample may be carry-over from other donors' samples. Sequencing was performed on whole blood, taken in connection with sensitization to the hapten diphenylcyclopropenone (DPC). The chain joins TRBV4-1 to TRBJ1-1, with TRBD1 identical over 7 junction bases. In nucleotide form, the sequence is TGCGCCAGCAGCCACCAGGACAGGTCAGCGAACACTGAAGCTTTCTTT. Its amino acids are CASSHQDRSANTEAFF.